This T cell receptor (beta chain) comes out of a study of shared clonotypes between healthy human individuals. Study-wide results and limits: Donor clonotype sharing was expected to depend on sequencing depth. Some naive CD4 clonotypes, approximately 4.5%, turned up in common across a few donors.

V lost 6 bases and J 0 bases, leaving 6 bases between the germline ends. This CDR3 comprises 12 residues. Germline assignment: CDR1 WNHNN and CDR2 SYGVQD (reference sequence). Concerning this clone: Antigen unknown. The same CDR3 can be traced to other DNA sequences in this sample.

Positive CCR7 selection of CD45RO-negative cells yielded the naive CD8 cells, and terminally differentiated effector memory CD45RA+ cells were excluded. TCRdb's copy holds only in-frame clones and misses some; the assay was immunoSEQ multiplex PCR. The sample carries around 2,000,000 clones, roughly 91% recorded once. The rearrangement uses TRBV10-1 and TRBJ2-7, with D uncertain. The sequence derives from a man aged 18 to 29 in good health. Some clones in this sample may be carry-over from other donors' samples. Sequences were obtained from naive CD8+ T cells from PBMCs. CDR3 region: CASSDSSYEQYF. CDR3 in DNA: TGCGCCAGCAGCGATAGCTCCTACGAGCAGTACTTC.